Listed here are 21 T cell receptor beta chains from one sample, sequenced in a study of early T cells in non-severe SARS-CoV-2 infection. TCRdb re-called the 5' RACE reads through MiXCR, storing one row per CDR3 protein. The sample includes about 39,000 distinct CDR3 sequences, around 5.4% of them seen just once. The specimen comprised whole blood, sampled at baseline. Source of these receptors: an adult who was a healthcare worker with PCR-confirmed SARS-CoV-2 infection or an uninfected control (not recorded which).

Ten or more counts support this clonotype. The chain couples TRBV20-1 to TRBJ1-4; 9 bases fit TRBD1. This CDR3 has 13 amino acids. Germline assignment: CDR1 DFQATT and CDR2 SNEGSKA (reference sequence). V lost 6 bases, J lost 10 bases, and 9 bases stayed unmatched. The CDR3 is CSAHRTGDGKLFF. The CDR3, as DNA: TGCAGTGCCCACCGGACAGGGGATGGAAAACTGTTTTTT.

This clonotype was detected many times. The CDR3, as DNA: TGTGCCAGCAGCCCGACAGGGGGAAGGGGCACCGGGGAGCTGTTTTTT. Translating gives CASSPTGGRGTGELFF. The chain combines TRBV6-5 with TRBJ2-2, with TRBD1 matching over 9 bases. V trimming: 6 bases; J trimming: 4 bases; junction bases outside the gene matches: 9. The CDR3 consists of 16 residues. Germline CDR1 and CDR2: MNHEY and SVGAGI.

The genes are TRBV12-3 or TRBV12-4 and TRBJ1-6, with D tentatively TRBD1 (5 bases). This CDR3 comprises 14 residues. V was clipped by 7 bases and J by 5 bases, with 12 bases between them. CDR3: CASNLGPDNSPLHF. CDR3 bases: TGTGCCAGCAACCTGGGGCCTGATAATTCACCCCTCCACTTT.

This clonotype was detected many times. V is TRBV20-1 and J is TRBJ1-6; D may be TRBD1 (5 bases). The germline CDR1 and CDR2 sequences are DFQATT and SNEGSKA (reference sequence). Trimming removed 3 bases at V and 10 bases at J, with 19 bases between. CDR3 length: 15 residues. In DNA, the CDR3 is TGCAGTGCTAGGGGCTCAGGGCAGTTGGTGTCACCCCTCCACTTT. Amino acids: CSARGSGQLVSPLHF.

The V call is TRBV7-3, the J call TRBJ2-3; D possibly corresponds to TRBD2 (7 bases). Trimming removed 4 bases from V and 4 bases from J, with 18 bases in between. In germline, CDR1 is SGHTA, CDR2 FQGTGA. The length of the CDR3 is 16 residues. The CDR3 is CASSWGGAGSADTQYF. The CDR3 DNA sequence: TGTGCCAGCAGCTGGGGGGGCGCCGGGTCAGCAGATACGCAGTATTTT. The full variable domain, completed using reference TRBV7-3 and TRBJ2-3, is GAGVSQTPSNKVTEKGKYVELRCDPISGHTALYWYRQSLGQGPEFLIYFQGTGAADDSGLPNDRFFAVRPEGSVSTLKIQRTERGDSAVYLCASSWGGAGSADTQYFGPGTRLTVL.

This clonotype was detected a few times. The chain recombines TRBV7-8 with TRBJ2-7; possible D gene TRBD1, 6 bases. The V gene lost 5 bases and the J gene lost 6 bases, with 17 bases spanning the gap. The CDR3 totals 14 residues. Germline-derived CDR1 and CDR2 are SGHVS and FQNEAQ. The CDR3 reads CASSLGSHRVEQYF. The CDR3 DNA is TGTGCCAGCAGCCTAGGATCCCACAGGGTCGAGCAGTACTTC.

In this sample, this clonotype turned up many times. The V gene is TRBV29-1, the J gene TRBJ1-1, with TRBD1 as a possible D gene (6 bases). The CDR3 is 10 residues long. Germline-derived CDR1 and CDR2 are SQVTM and ANQGSEA. V lost 7 bases, J lost 7 bases, and 10 bases lay in between. The CDR3 DNA reads TGCAGCGCCATACAGGGTGAAGCTTTCTTT. Its translation: CSAIQGEAFF.

This clonotype was seen ten or more times. This sequence joins TRBV12-3 or TRBV12-4 and TRBJ2-1; TRBD1 agrees at 8 bases. V lost 3 bases and J lost 2; bases outside the gene matches: 18. CDR3 length equals 20 residues. The CDR3, as DNA: TGTGCCAGCAGTTTTGGCCCGTGGGGTAAGACAGGGGAGACCTACAATGAGCAGTTCTTC. Protein sequence: CASSFGPWGKTGETYNEQFF.

This clonotype appeared many times. The rearrangement uses TRBV27 and TRBJ2-7; a possible D gene is TRBD2 (6 bases). V was trimmed by 7 bases and J by 5 bases, leaving 18 bases between them. This CDR3 is built from 14 residues. Germline-derived CDR1 and CDR2 are MNHEY and SMNVEV (reference sequence). CDR3 loop: CASTPGGSLDEQYF. The CDR3 nucleotides read TGTGCCAGCACCCCTGGGGGGTCTTTGGACGAGCAGTACTTC.

The chain uses TRBV7-8 and TRBJ1-2, with 9 positions matching TRBD1. Germline V CDR1 and CDR2: SGHVS, FQNEAQ. The CDR3 contains 15 residues. V trimming: 4 bases; J trimming: 2 bases; junction bases outside the gene matches: 5. The CDR3 loop reads CASSSRDRVNYGYTF. The CDR3 DNA sequence: TGTGCCAGCAGCTCCCGGGACAGGGTGAACTATGGCTACACCTTC.

In its sample, this clonotype was seen many times. The chain employs TRBV7-8 and TRBJ2-5; TRBD2 aligns across 8 bases. From germline, CDR1 is SGHVS and CDR2 FQNEAQ. The CDR3 is 14 residues long. V was pared by 3 bases and J by 5 bases, with 5 bases of the junction left unmatched. In nucleotides, the CDR3 is TGTGCCAGCAGCTTTCGGGAGGGGCGTGAGACCCAGTACTTC. It yields the protein CASSFREGRETQYF.

This chain connects TRBV2 to TRBJ2-7, with a weak D call TRBD1 (7 bases). V was shortened by 1 base and J by 9 bases, with 16 bases between the two germline ends. This CDR3 comprises 14 residues. Germline assignment: CDR1 SNHLY and CDR2 FYNNEI. DNA of the CDR3: TGTGCCAGCAGTGAAGGTAGACAGGGACTGGGGCAGTACTTC. This sequence encodes CASSEGRQGLGQYF.

The chain joins TRBV28 to TRBJ2-2; D perhaps matches TRBD2 (6 bases). The CDR3 consists of 17 residues. Germline V gene sequence: CDR1 MDHEN, CDR2 SYDVKM. The ends were cut back, 3 bases at V and 4 bases at J, with 18 bases in the middle. The CDR3 bases are TGTGCCAGCAGTTTGTGGGCGGGATGGCCAAGCACCGGGGAGCTGTTTTTT. It yields the protein CASSLWAGWPSTGELFF. The full variable domain, completed using reference TRBV28 and TRBJ2-2, is DVKVTQSSRYLVKRTGEKVFLECVQDMDHENMFWYRQDPGLGLRLIYFSYDVKMKEKGDIPEGYSVSREKKERFSLILESASTNQTSMYLCASSLWAGWPSTGELFFGEGSRLTVL.

This clonotype has a count of ten or more. The V gene is TRBV6-2 or TRBV6-3, the J gene TRBJ2-5; 10 bases fit TRBD2. J was trimmed by 1 base and V by 3 bases; bases with no gene match: 5. Germline V gene lookup returns CDR1 MNHEY and CDR2 SVGEGT. The length of the CDR3 is 16 residues. CDR3 DNA sequence: TGTGCCAGCAGTTATCTAGCGGGGGACCTCCAAGAGACCCAGTACTTC. This gives the protein CASSYLAGDLQETQYF.

This clonotype was recorded at least ten times. The rearrangement links TRBV6-1 to TRBJ1-1; TRBD1 matches at 10 bases. The length of the CDR3 is 17 residues. Unmatched junction bases numbered 19, after V lost 11 bases and J lost 4 bases. The V gene's germline CDR1 is MNHNS and CDR2 SASEGT. CDR3 nucleotide sequence: TGTGCCGCCCCCCCTCCCGAGACAGGGGGCATGGCCACTGAAGCTTTCTTT. It codes for CAAPPPETGGMATEAFF.

This clonotype was recorded a few times. The V gene is TRBV15, the J gene TRBJ2-3; D is unclear. Trimming cost V 1 base and J 1 base, with 12 bases left between them. The CDR3 is 16 amino acids. Germline assignment: CDR1 LNHNV and CDR2 YYDKDF (reference sequence). DNA for the CDR3: TGTGCCACCAGCAGAGTACGAACCCTAGGCACAGATACGCAGTATTTT. Protein sequence: CATSRVRTLGTDTQYF.

This clonotype was counted many times. The chain couples TRBV20-1 to TRBJ1-5; no firm D call. Trimming pared 4 bases from V and 4 bases from J, leaving 17 bases between. The CDR3 sequence is 15 residues long. Germline CDR1 DFQATT, CDR2 SNEGSKA (reference sequence). DNA for the CDR3: TGCAGTGCTATAGGGCTTGGGGTAAGGAATCAGCCCCAGCATTTT. It translates to CSAIGLGVRNQPQHF.

In this sample, this clonotype turned up many times. The chain employs TRBV18 and TRBJ1-1, with TRBD1 matching over 7 bases. With 6 bases clipped from V and 5 bases from J, the junction kept 3 bases outside the gene matches. The CDR3 has 12 residues. The V gene's germline CDR1 is KGHSH and CDR2 LQKENI. The CDR3 reads CASSQTGTEAFF. In nucleotides, the CDR3 is TGTGCCAGCTCGCAGACAGGGACTGAAGCTTTCTTT. Drawing the rest from reference TRBV18 and TRBJ1-1, the complete variable domain is NAGVMQNPRHLVRRRGQEARLRCSPMKGHSHVYWYRQLPEEGLKFMVYLQKENIIDESGMPKERFSAEFPKEGPSILRIQQVVRGDSAAYFCASSQTGTEAFFGQGTRLTVV.

As to this clonotype: Given a much more abundant clone one base away, this may be a read error. The genes are TRBV4-1 and TRBJ1-2; the D gene is possibly TRBD1 (5 bases). Germline V gives CDR1 MGHRA, CDR2 YSYEKL. The CDR3 sequence is 15 residues long. The CDR3: CACSHPLTDRYGYTF. CDR3 bases: TGCGCCTGCAGCCACCCTTTGACAGACCGCTATGGCTACACCTTC.

This clonotype was counted ten times or more. The chain recombines TRBV5-4 with TRBJ1-1; 7 bases are shared with TRBD1. This CDR3 is 16 amino acids long. The V gene's germline CDR1 is SGHNT and CDR2 YYREEE (reference sequence). Germline trimming cut 4 bases from V and 2 bases from J; bases unmatched to any gene: 11. The CDR3, as DNA: TGTGCCAGCAGCCAATTGGTGGGGACAGCTAACACTGAAGCTTTCTTT. It is translated as CASSQLVGTANTEAFF.

The chain employs TRBV20-1 and TRBJ2-1, with D uncertain. The germline V gene encodes CDR1 DFQATT and CDR2 SNEGSKA (reference sequence). The CDR3 has 13 amino acids. Trimming shortened V by 0 bases and J by 9 bases, and 12 bases separated the two germline ends. The CDR3 spells CSARDGPLLEQFF. The DNA of the CDR3 is TGCAGTGCTAGAGATGGTCCCCTCCTTGAGCAGTTCTTC.